This T cell receptor (beta chain) was sequenced during a study of OX40 agonist ivuxolimab in advanced cancers. TCRdb's table, derived via immunoSEQ multiplex PCR, lists solely in-frame clones and lacks some. Of 25,000 or so clones in the sample, about 76% were seen once. With 5 bases removed from V and 2 bases from J, the gap between germline ends came to 7 bases. CDR1 is MNHNY, CDR2 SVGAGI, per germline (reference sequence). The CDR3 runs 14 residues. This clone was detected a few times. The chain couples TRBV6-6 to TRBJ1-6; D unclear. The sequenced sample was CD4+ or CD8+ T cells sorted from blood, obtained in a trial of the OX40 agonist ivuxolimab. This TCR derives from an adult with an advanced solid tumor such as melanoma, head and neck, liver or kidney cancer. The CDR3 nucleotides are TGTGCCAGCAGTCTGGTTACCTATAATTCACCCCTCCACTTT. Protein: CASSLVTYNSPLHF.